This T cell receptor (beta chain) emerged from a study of blood T cell repertoires in COVID-19. Study at large: T cells, B-cell-depleted T cells, or PBMCs supplied cDNA or gDNA.

Under the authors' procedure: Counts of nucleated cells, estimated from reference gene primer amplification, were obtained. Clones were sequenced by immunoSEQ multiplex PCR, and TCRdb holds only the in-frame ones, with some missing. The V and J calls and clone size are taken from that table; D and trimming were inferred from the DNA. The data hold about 65,000 clones, with about 80% observed a single time. Seattle cases were enrolled at active infection and followed longitudinally. The sequence was collected from a man aged 50 to 59 with COVID-19, enrolled during active disease. The sample comprised peripheral blood.

The CDR3 DNA follows: TGCAGCGTCCCCAACCCCGTAGGACAGAACACTGAAGCTTTCTTT. It codes for CSVPNPVGQNTEAFF. This chain joins TRBV29-1 and TRBJ1-1; D might be TRBD1 (5 bases). Trimming took 6 bases from V and 1 from J, leaving 18 bases between them. The CDR3 extends over 15 amino acids. CDR1 and CDR2 from the germline V gene are SQVTM and ANQGSEA.